Following are 24 T cell receptor beta chains from one sample sequenced in a study of blood T cell repertoires in COVID-19. Generated by immunoSEQ multiplex PCR, the TCRdb table keeps only in-frame clones and is missing some. This table has roughly 200,000 clones, almost 85% appearing once. Sequenced material: peripheral blood. The receptor source for this set is a woman in her 70s with active or convalescent COVID-19.

The table lists this clone with a few counts. The chain couples TRBV6-5 to TRBJ2-7; D unclear. Per the germline V gene, CDR1 is MNHEY and CDR2 is SVGAGI. CDR3 length: 15 residues. Trimming left V 6 bases short and J 2 bases short, with 17 bases between. CDR3 in DNA: TGTGCCAGCAGGGCAGGTCTAAGTGTAGCCTACGAGCAGTACTTC. Protein: CASRAGLSVAYEQYF.

V gene TRBV7-3 combines with J gene TRBJ2-2, with D possibly TRBD2 on 5 matching bases. V dropped 3 bases and J dropped 0 bases, with 8 bases sitting between them. CDR1 SGHTA and CDR2 FQGTGA come from the germline V gene. This CDR3 has 15 residues. The CDR3 reads CASSLTGANTGELFF. The CDR3 DNA is TGTGCCAGCAGCTTGACCGGGGCGAACACCGGGGAGCTGTTTTTT.

This chain connects TRBV6-5 to TRBJ2-1, with 7 bases that match TRBD2. With V trimmed by 6 bases and J by 7 bases, 12 bases remained unmatched. From germline, CDR1 is MNHEY and CDR2 SVGAGI. The length of the CDR3 is 15 residues. The CDR3 DNA reads TGTGCCAGCAGCTCAGCGGGAAAGCGGGCAAATGAGCAGTTCTTC. Translating gives CASSSAGKRANEQFF.

The chain recombines TRBV28 with TRBJ2-1; TRBD1 agrees at 8 bases. This CDR3 has 13 amino acids. V gave up 7 bases and J gave up 7 bases; unmatched junction bases: 6. Germline CDR1 reads MDHEN; CDR2 reads SYDVKM. The CDR3 here is CASTIQGVNEQFF. Written as DNA, the CDR3 is TGTGCCAGCACCATACAGGGGGTAAATGAGCAGTTCTTC.

The CDR3: CASSQDDRQGAWYGYTF. The CDR3 bases are TGTGCCAGCAGCCAAGATGATCGACAGGGGGCTTGGTATGGCTACACCTTC. V and J are TRBV4-2 and TRBJ1-2; 10 bases are a match to TRBD1. Germline CDR1 is LGHNA and CDR2 is YNFKEQ. V trimming: 0 bases; J trimming: 5 bases; junction bases outside the gene matches: 9. This CDR3 is 17 amino acids long.

This sequence joins TRBV3-1 (or the pseudogene TRBV3-2) and TRBJ1-6, with D possibly matching TRBD1 (5 bases). V lost 1 base and J lost 0, with 10 bases in between. From germline, CDR1 is LGHDT and CDR2 YNNKEL (reference sequence). The CDR3 extends over 17 amino acids. CDR3 sequence reads: CASSQGGSSSYNSPLHF. The CDR3 region has the DNA TGTGCCAGCAGCCAAGGGGGCTCCAGCTCCTATAATTCACCCCTCCACTTT.

The chain is built from TRBV18 and TRBJ1-2, with D hard to call. From germline, CDR1 is KGHSH and CDR2 LQKENI. The V end was cut by 1 base, the J end by 1 base, with 10 bases between. The CDR3 loop spans 15 amino acids. CDR3 in DNA: TGTGCCAGCTCACCACGGGCCGGGGATAACTATGGCTACACCTTC. It codes for CASSPRAGDNYGYTF.

The chain employs TRBV27 and TRBJ2-7, with D possibly matching TRBD1 (6 bases). Germline V gene lookup returns CDR1 MNHEY and CDR2 SMNVEV (reference sequence). The CDR3 is made up of 14 amino acids. The V end lost 6 bases, the J end lost 3 bases, and 15 bases lay between the germline ends. The CDR3 here is CASSPRRGHYEQYF. CDR3 coding DNA: TGTGCCAGCAGCCCCCGCCGGGGACACTACGAGCAGTACTTC.

V is TRBV6-5 and J is TRBJ1-1, with D uncertain. The V end lost 5 bases, the J end lost 0 bases, and 13 bases lay between the germline ends. Germline assignment: CDR1 MNHEY and CDR2 SVGAGI. This CDR3 has 15 residues. The CDR3 region is CASSPVEPMNTEAFF. The DNA for the CDR3 is TGTGCCAGCAGTCCCGTAGAACCCATGAACACTGAAGCTTTCTTT.

The CDR3 reads CASSGTGGPYNEQFF. The CDR3 DNA reads TGTGCCAGCAGCGGGACAGGGGGCCCCTACAATGAGCAGTTCTTC. The chain combines TRBV9 with TRBJ2-1; 11 nucleotides line up with TRBD1. The CDR3 loop spans 15 amino acids. Germline lookup yields CDR1 SGDLS and CDR2 YYNGEE. V lost 3 bases and J lost 2; bases outside the gene matches: 1.

V gene TRBV14 combines with J gene TRBJ2-1; 7 nucleotides agree with TRBD2. There are 15 residues in the CDR3. Germline CDR1 reads SGHDN; CDR2 reads FVKESK. The trim removed 4 bases at V and 6 bases at J, leaving 9 bases unmatched. The CDR3 spells CASSPMGGRGNEQFF. In DNA, the CDR3 is TGTGCCAGCAGCCCTATGGGCGGGAGAGGCAATGAGCAGTTCTTC.

This rearrangement joins TRBV11-2 to TRBJ2-7; tentatively, D is TRBD2 (5 bases). This CDR3 is built from 12 residues. V lost 3 bases and J lost 5, with 8 bases in between. In germline, CDR1 is SGHAT, CDR2 FQNNGV. DNA for the CDR3: TGTGCCAGCAGCTTTTTCGGGGACGAGCAGTACTTC. Translated, it gives CASSFFGDEQYF. The whole variable domain, filled in from reference TRBV11-2 and TRBJ2-7, reads EAGVAQSPRYKIIEKRQSVAFWCNPISGHATLYWYQQILGQGPKLLIQFQNNGVVDDSQLPKDRFSAERLKGVDSTLKIQPAKLEDSAVYLCASSFFGDEQYFGPGTRLTVT.

The genes are TRBV7-9 and TRBJ2-7; possible D gene TRBD2, 6 bases. Trimming left V 6 bases short and J 4 bases short, with 13 bases between. The CDR3 loop spans 13 amino acids. Germline-derived CDR1 and CDR2 are SEHNR and FQNEAQ (reference sequence). The CDR3 region is CASRASGPYEQYF. The CDR3, as DNA: TGTGCCAGCAGGGCCAGCGGGCCGTACGAGCAGTACTTC.

This CDR3 is CASSYGRETQYF. The CDR3 bases are TGCGCCAGCAGTTATGGGAGAGAGACCCAGTACTTC. This chain connects TRBV5-1 to TRBJ2-5; TRBD2 might be the D (5 bases). The germline gives CDR1 SGHRS, CDR2 YFSETQ. CDR3 length equals 12 residues. Between the trimmed V and J ends, which lost 5 bases and 4 bases, there was a span of 9 bases.

This clone was picked up a small number of times. V is TRBV7-6 and J is TRBJ1-4, with D tentatively TRBD1 (6 bases). The CDR3 has 15 residues. The ends were cut back, 5 bases at V and 7 bases at J, with 17 bases in the middle. The germline V gene has CDR1 SGHVS and CDR2 FNYEAQ. In nucleotides, the CDR3 is TGTGCCAGCAGCCCCGGGGGGGCTAGCATTGAAAAACTGTTTTTT. Its translation: CASSPGGASIEKLFF.

Only one count was recorded for this clone. The chain combines TRBV5-4 with TRBJ1-4; 7 bases are shared with TRBD1. The CDR3 is 14 residues long. Trimming removed 0 bases from V and 7 bases from J; junction bases left unmatched: 3. Looked up from germline, CDR1 is SGHNT and CDR2 is YYREEE (reference sequence). The CDR3 sequence: CASSLARGTEKLFF. CDR3 DNA: TGTGCCAGCAGCTTGGCCAGGGGGACTGAAAAACTGTTTTTT.

This clone has only a few counts. The chain recombines TRBV19 with TRBJ1-3, with a tentative D call TRBD1 (6 bases). Germline loops: CDR1 LNHDA, CDR2 SQIVND (reference sequence). CDR3 length: 15 amino acids. V dropped 3 bases and J dropped 2 bases, with 11 bases sitting between them. CDR3 region: CASSILSGAGNTIYF. In nucleotides, the CDR3 is TGTGCCAGTAGTATTCTCTCAGGGGCTGGAAACACCATATATTTT.

The chain uses TRBV14 and TRBJ2-1; no clear D gene. This CDR3 comprises 17 residues. Per the germline V gene, CDR1 is SGHDN and CDR2 is FVKESK. The V gene lost 2 bases and the J gene lost 3 bases, with 17 bases spanning the gap. DNA for the CDR3: TGTGCCAGCAGCCAATTCGTCGTCCATGCGAGCTACAATGAGCAGTTCTTC. It yields the protein CASSQFVVHASYNEQFF.

The CDR3 sequence: CASSLGRPGIGEAFF. DNA of the CDR3: TGTGCCAGCAGCTTAGGCCGCCCAGGAATCGGTGAAGCTTTCTTT. The chain is built from TRBV7-9 and TRBJ1-1, with D uncertain. The V end was cut by 1 base, the J end by 7 bases, with 16 bases between. Germline CDR1 SEHNR, CDR2 FQNEAQ (reference sequence). The CDR3 extends over 15 amino acids.

V usage is TRBV12-3 or TRBV12-4 and J usage is TRBJ1-1; weak D call: TRBD1 (5 bases). This CDR3 spans 11 amino acids. The V and J ends lost 3 bases and 8 bases respectively, with 7 bases between them. CDR3 nucleotides: TGTGCCAGCAGTTTGCGGGACGAAGCTTTCTTT. Translated, it gives CASSLRDEAFF.

This clone was seen once. The chain is built from TRBV11-2 and TRBJ2-5, with 7 bases matching TRBD2. CDR3 length: 19 amino acids. Germline assignment: CDR1 SGHAT and CDR2 FQNNGV. Trimming removed 2 bases from V and 4 bases from J; junction bases left unmatched: 19. In DNA, the CDR3 is TGTGCCAGCAGCTTATTTCTAGCGGCCCCGAAGCCTCTACGAGAGACCCAGTACTTC. Amino acid sequence: CASSLFLAAPKPLRETQYF.

This chain connects TRBV3-1 (or the pseudogene TRBV3-2) to TRBJ1-2; 9 positions match TRBD1. Losses at the gene ends were 4 bases for V and 0 bases for J; bases not matched to a gene: 15. The CDR3 length is 19 residues. Germline CDR1 LGHDT, CDR2 YNNKEL (reference sequence). CDR3 nucleotide sequence: TGTGCCAGCAGCCTAGGGCCCCGGGACAGGGCCAAATCTAACTATGGCTACACCTTC. Amino acids: CASSLGPRDRAKSNYGYTF.

The genes are TRBV27 and TRBJ2-1; possibly TRBD1 for D (5 bases). The CDR3 sequence is 14 residues long. Germline V gene lookup returns CDR1 MNHEY and CDR2 SMNVEV (reference sequence). V lost 7 bases and J 8 bases, leaving 18 bases between the germline ends. The chain's CDR3 is CASMQGLVFDEQFF. The CDR3 nucleotides are TGTGCCAGCATGCAGGGCTTGGTTTTTGATGAGCAGTTCTTC.

The gene calls are TRBV5-1 and TRBJ1-5; no reliable D call. The CDR3 has 14 amino acids. Germline CDR1 SGHRS, CDR2 YFSETQ. V was cut by 3 bases and J by 3 bases, with 10 bases left in between. The chain's CDR3 is CASSYGGNNQPQHF. In DNA, the CDR3 is TGCGCCAGCAGCTATGGAGGGAACAATCAGCCCCAGCATTTT.